This T cell receptor beta chain was retrieved from a study of T cells after yellow fever vaccination. Study at large: Preparation of fractions with low cell numbers was performed using SMART-Seq v4 Ultra Low Input. Study conclusions and caveats: Primary-vaccination clones mostly resurfaced post-booster (nearly 97% CD4, more than 85% CD8).

The CDR3 is 16 residues long. The ends were cut back, 2 bases at V and 2 bases at J, with 13 bases in the middle. CDR1 MNHEY and CDR2 SVGAGI come from the germline V gene. This clonotype turned up a few times. Its antigen is as yet unknown. Each CDR3 protein is one row after TCRdb ran MiXCR on the 5' RACE reads. Among roughly 330,000 distinct CDR3 sequences listed, roughly 7% were seen once. The source of this sequence is a man younger than 35 who received the YFV17D yellow fever vaccine. V is TRBV6-5 and J is TRBJ2-1, with a possible D match to TRBD1 (6 bases). Specimen: PBMCs, collected approximately 40 days after the first yellow fever vaccination. The CDR3: CASSYPGAWAYNEQFF. CDR3 nucleotide sequence: TGTGCCAGCAGTTACCCAGGGGCTTGGGCCTACAATGAGCAGTTCTTC.